The entry that follows covers one T cell receptor (beta chain) sequence. The antigen remains undetermined. This sample was included in a study of T cells in localized non-small cell lung cancer. General study results and limits: In adjacent lung appeared a median roughly 56 of the top 100 tumor clones.

Here immunoSEQ multiplex PCR was the method, and the copy in TCRdb shows in-frame clones only, minus some. The sample records about 70,000 clones, 86% being singletons. Trimming left V 5 bases short and J 2 bases short, with 12 bases between. Germline values: CDR1 MDHEN, CDR2 SYDVKM. This CDR3 spans 14 amino acids. The chain is built from TRBV28 and TRBJ1-2; D call uncertain. The sequences come from peripheral blood, collected before any cancer treatment. The TCR was taken from a male donor older than 55 with stage III squamous cell lung carcinoma. CDR3 loop: CASSTPISNYGYTF. The CDR3 nucleotides are TGTGCCAGCAGTACCCCCATTTCAAACTATGGCTACACCTTC.